These T cell receptor beta chains were read from a single sample in a study of cytomegalovirus exposure and HLA in healthy donors. Libraries were prepared by immunoSEQ multiplex PCR; TCRdb keeps only in-frame clonotypes and omits some of them. There are about 38,000 clones in the sample; over 60% occur only once, and about 6% lies in the top ten. The sample consisted of PBMCs. These receptor sequences come from a man younger than 45 in good health and CMV-seronegative. Both conserved end residues are part of each CDR3. The order of the fields is J gene, V gene, D gene, clone size, CDR3 protein, CDR3 DNA. A D gene is named only where the DNA matches it firmly. Size tells how often a clone was seen (once, few, many) or the class of an expanded clone, and some rows leave it out.

TRBJ2-3	TRBV4-2	TRBD2	.	CASSQATSGGRSTDTQYF	TGTGCCAGCAGCCAAGCTACTAGCGGGGGGAGGAGCACAGATACGCAGTATTTT
TRBJ1-1	TRBV5-1	.	.	CASSLELGTEAFF	TGCGCCAGCAGCTTGGAACTCGGCACTGAAGCTTTCTTT
TRBJ1-6	TRBV5-1	TRBD1	.	CASSRGTGDSPLHF	TGCGCCAGCAGCCGAGGGACAGGGGACTCACCCCTCCACTTT
TRBJ1-6	TRBV5-4	.	.	CASSLGGRGNSPLHF	TGTGCCAGCAGCTTGGGGGGCAGGGGTAATTCACCCCTCCACTTT
TRBJ2-7	TRBV25-1	.	few	CASSGGVQVAYEQYF	TGTGCCAGCAGTGGGGGGGTACAGGTAGCCTACGAGCAGTACTTC
TRBJ2-7	TRBV29-1	TRBD2	.	CSVQSAGAYEQYF	TGCAGCGTTCAATCAGCGGGAGCCTACGAGCAGTACTTC
TRBJ2-7	TRBV28	.	.	CASTFSPSYEQYF	TGTGCCAGCACCTTTAGCCCCTCCTACGAGCAGTACTTC
TRBJ1-5	TRBV6-5	TRBD1	.	CASSYSGTGGGQPQHF	TGTGCCAGCAGTTACTCGGGGACAGGGGGAGGTCAGCCCCAGCATTTT
TRBJ1-5	TRBV7-2	TRBD1	.	CASSMTGTYSNQPQHF	TGTGCCAGCAGCATGACAGGGACCTATAGCAATCAGCCCCAGCATTTT
TRBJ1-2	TRBV6-5	TRBD1	.	CASSYSWTGTQNGYTF	TGTGCCAGCAGTTACTCTTGGACAGGGACGCAGAATGGCTACACCTTC
TRBJ1-2	TRBV16	TRBD1	few	CASSQLTGGANGYTF	TGTGCCAGCAGCCAACTGACAGGGGGCGCCAATGGCTACACCTTC
TRBJ2-5	TRBV5-1	.	.	CASSLYSGWETQYF	TGCGCCAGCAGCTTGTATTCAGGTTGGGAGACCCAGTACTTC
TRBJ1-2	TRBV28	TRBD1	.	CASSFWDRVGGYTF	TGTGCCAGCAGTTTTTGGGACAGGGTTGGGGGCTACACCTTC
TRBJ2-1	TRBV7-9	.	few	CASSLVWGAGGEQFF	TGTGCCAGCAGCTTAGTTTGGGGAGCCGGAGGTGAGCAGTTCTTC
TRBJ2-7	TRBV2	.	.	CASSEVSEGEQYF	TGTGCCAGCAGTGAAGTTAGCGAAGGAGAGCAGTACTTC
TRBJ2-7	TRBV25-1	.	.	CASSRLVGKQYF	TGTGCCAGCAGTCGACTAGTTGGAAAGCAGTACTTC
TRBJ2-3	TRBV4-2	.	once	CASSQDSVASTDTQYF	TGTGCCAGCAGCCAAGACAGCGTGGCTAGCACAGATACGCAGTATTTT
TRBJ1-1	TRBV10-3	.	few	CAIKAGGAITHSSTEAFF	TGTGCCATCAAAGCGGGCGGGGCTATCACCCACTCTAGCACTGAAGCTTTCTTT
TRBJ2-7	TRBV2	TRBD2	.	CASSLTSGSLREQYF	TGTGCCAGCAGCCTGACTAGCGGGAGTCTTCGCGAGCAGTACTTC
TRBJ1-2	TRBV29-1	.	.	CSVEARLPNYGYTF	TGCAGCGTTGAGGCTAGACTGCCTAACTATGGCTACACCTTC
TRBJ2-1	TRBV2	TRBD2	.	CASKRDGDNEQFF	TGTGCCAGTAAGCGGGACGGCGACAATGAGCAGTTCTTC
TRBJ2-7	TRBV4-1	TRBD2	.	CASSQGGGRMAYEQYF	TGCGCCAGCAGCCAAGGGGGGGGACGTATGGCCTACGAGCAGTACTTC
TRBJ2-6	TRBV6-6	.	once	CASSSSASGANVLTF	TGTGCCAGCAGTTCCTCGGCCTCTGGGGCCAACGTCCTGACTTTC
TRBJ1-2	TRBV7-2	.	.	CASSGRLGYGYTF	TGTGCCAGCAGCGGCAGGTTGGGCTATGGCTACACCTTC
TRBJ2-1	TRBV4-1	TRBD1	.	CASSQSRDRAYNEQFF	TGCGCCAGCAGCCAAAGTCGGGACAGGGCCTACAATGAGCAGTTCTTC
TRBJ2-7	TRBV29-1	TRBD2	.	CSVVGGLGAYEQYF	TGCAGCGTTGTGGGGGGACTAGGAGCCTACGAGCAGTACTTC
TRBJ2-2	TRBV6-5	TRBD2	once	CASSAGAGELFF	TGTGCCAGCAGTGCGGGGGCCGGGGAGCTGTTTTTT
TRBJ1-4	TRBV6-5	TRBD1	few	CASTPGQGLEKLFF	TGTGCCAGCACCCCGGGACAGGGTCTGGAAAAACTGTTTTTT
TRBJ2-7	TRBV6-1	.	few	CASSEGNEGSYEQYF	TGTGCCAGCAGTGAGGGCAACGAGGGCTCCTACGAGCAGTACTTC
TRBJ1-1	TRBV11-3	.	.	CASSLGREGTEAFF	TGTGCCAGCAGCTTAGGCAGGGAAGGTACTGAAGCTTTCTTT
TRBJ2-7	TRBV4-1	TRBD2	.	CASSRGTSGDYEQYF	TGCGCCAGCAGCCGAGGGACTAGCGGAGACTACGAGCAGTACTTC
TRBJ1-2	TRBV5-1	.	.	CASGMGSPYGYTF	TGCGCCAGCGGTATGGGGAGCCCTTATGGCTACACCTTC
TRBJ1-6	TRBV6-1	TRBD1	once	CASSGTGSANSPLHF	TGTGCCAGCAGTGGGACAGGGTCGGCGAATTCACCCCTCCACTTT
TRBJ2-1	TRBV2	TRBD1	.	CASSGGTGAREQFF	TGTGCCAGCAGTGGAGGGACAGGAGCGAGGGAGCAGTTCTTC
TRBJ2-7	TRBV4-1	TRBD1	.	CASSPKDRGPYEQYF	TGCGCCAGCAGCCCAAAGGACAGGGGTCCCTACGAGCAGTACTTC
TRBJ1-5	TRBV4-3	.	.	CASSQDRRGNQPQHF	TGCGCCAGCAGCCAAGATAGGCGGGGCAATCAGCCCCAGCATTTT
TRBJ1-1	TRBV11-3	.	.	CASSLDRGNTEAFF	TGTGCCAGCAGCTTAGACAGAGGGAACACTGAAGCTTTCTTT
TRBJ2-4	TRBV4-3	TRBD1	.	CASSQGQGNIQYF	TGCGCCAGCAGCCAAGGACAGGGGAACATTCAGTACTTC
TRBJ1-2	TRBV29-1	TRBD1	.	CSVEWTGYSYGYTF	TGCAGCGTTGAATGGACAGGGTATAGCTATGGCTACACCTTC
TRBJ1-6	TRBV28	TRBD1	.	CASSAGNRDSYSPLHF	TGTGCCAGCAGTGCCGGGAACCGGGACAGCTATTCACCCCTCCACTTT
TRBJ2-1	TRBV4-3	TRBD1	.	CASSQDVDRGISNEQFF	TGCGCCAGCAGCCAAGACGTCGACAGGGGCATCTCAAATGAGCAGTTCTTC